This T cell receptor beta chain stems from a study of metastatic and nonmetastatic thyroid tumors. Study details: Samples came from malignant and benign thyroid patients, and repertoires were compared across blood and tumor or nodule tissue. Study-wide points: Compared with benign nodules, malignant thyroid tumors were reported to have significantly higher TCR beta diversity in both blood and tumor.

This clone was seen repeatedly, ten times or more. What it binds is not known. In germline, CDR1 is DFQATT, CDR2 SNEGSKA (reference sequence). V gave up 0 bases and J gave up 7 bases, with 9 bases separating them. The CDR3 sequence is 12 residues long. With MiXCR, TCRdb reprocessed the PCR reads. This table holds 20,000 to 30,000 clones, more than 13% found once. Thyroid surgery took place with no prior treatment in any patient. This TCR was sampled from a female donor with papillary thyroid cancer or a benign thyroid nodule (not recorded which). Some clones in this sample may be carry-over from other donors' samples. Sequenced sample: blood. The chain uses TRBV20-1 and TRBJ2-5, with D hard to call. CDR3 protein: CSARDGDLTQYF. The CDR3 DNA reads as TGCAGTGCTAGAGATGGGGATCTGACCCAGTACTTC.